This T cell receptor (beta chain) stems from a study of quantifying T cell responses using KT2 cells. Turning to the study itself: Reverse transcription used primers in the TCR alpha and beta constant regions.

A single-stranded UMI oligo with SP2 sequence was ligated to cDNA 3' ends. An equimolar mix of RC1.1 and RC1.2 primed the beta chain across TRBC1 and TRBC2. TCRdb itself ran the UMI-ligation and nested PCR reads through MiXCR, one entry per CDR3 protein. Among approximately 60,000 distinct CDR3 sequences listed, 9% to 15% were seen once. V lost 4 bases, J lost 0 bases, and 15 bases lay in between. The CDR3 totals 17 residues. The germline gives CDR1 MDHEN, CDR2 SYDVKM. A range of KT2-to-PBMC ratios was made using fixed PBMC numbers. This clonotype was counted many times. Sequences were obtained from PBMCs spiked with cells of the T cell clone KT2. The genes are TRBV28 and TRBJ1-4; TRBD1 is a possible D gene (5 bases). The sequence was obtained from a human donor. The CDR3 coding sequence is TGTGCCAGCAGTTCCCCCGGGGCAGTTGCAACTAATGAAAAACTGTTTTTT. Protein sequence: CASSSPGAVATNEKLFF.